The 10 T cell receptor beta chains in this list originate from one sample, sequenced in a study of shared clonotypes between healthy human individuals. The repertoire was sequenced with immunoSEQ multiplex PCR; TCRdb's copy has only in-frame clones and lacks some. The sample shows more than 1.2 million clones, 97% to 99% of them seen only once. What was sequenced was naive CD4+ T cells sorted from blood. Subset reported: CD45RA+ positively selected. These receptors were taken from a man younger than 40 in good health.

The chain has TRBV11-2 and TRBJ2-7; 7 nucleotides line up with TRBD1. CDR3 length equals 18 residues. Germline CDR1 SGHAT, CDR2 FQNNGV. V was pared by 3 bases and J by 2 bases, with 16 bases of the junction left unmatched. DNA for the CDR3: TGTGCCAGCAGCTTTCCAAAAAAAACATTTACAGGGGCCTACGAGCAGTACTTC. Translating gives CASSFPKKTFTGAYEQYF.

The genes are TRBV5-8 and TRBJ2-1, with D possibly TRBD1 on 5 matching bases. This CDR3 is built from 16 residues. The V gene's germline CDR1 is SGHTS and CDR2 YDEGEE. Between the trimmed V and J ends, which lost 1 base and 4 bases, there was a span of 15 bases. The CDR3 DNA reads TGTGCCAGCAGCTTGAAGGGGCAGGGAAGATACAATGAGCAGTTCTTC. It specifies CASSLKGQGRYNEQFF. The full variable domain, in which reference TRBV5-8 and TRBJ2-1 provide the parts outside the CDR3, is EAGVTQSPTHLIKTRGQQATLRCSPISGHTSVYWYQQALGLGLQFLLWYDEGEERNRGNFPPRFSGRQFPNYSSELNVNALELEDSALYLCASSLKGQGRYNEQFFGPGTRLTVL.

Details on this clone: Other nucleotide sequences in the sample specify the same CDR3. The DNA of the CDR3 is TGCGCCAGCAGCCAGCTAGCGGGAGGGCCCTACGAGCAGTACTTC. It translates to CASSQLAGGPYEQYF. The chain uses TRBV4-3 and TRBJ2-7; 12 nucleotides agree with TRBD2. The CDR3 sequence is 15 residues long. After removal of 3 bases from V and 2 bases from J, the junction contained 2 bases not matched to a gene. Germline V CDR1 and CDR2: LGHNA, YSLEER.

V and J are TRBV5-6 and TRBJ2-7; TRBD2 aligns across 7 bases. Germline CDR1 is SGHDT and CDR2 is YYEEEE. J gave up 3 bases and V 4 bases, and 4 bases lay outside the gene matches. This CDR3 comprises 13 residues. CDR3 DNA sequence: TGTGCCAGCAGCCGGGACTATAACTACGAGCAGTACTTC. It yields the protein CASSRDYNYEQYF.

V gene TRBV9 combines with J gene TRBJ2-3, with 11 bases aligning to TRBD2. Germline V CDR1 and CDR2: SGDLS, YYNGEE. V lost 4 bases to trimming and J lost 8 bases; unmatched junction nucleotides: 12. This CDR3 comprises 16 residues. CDR3 region: CASSNRELAGVGTQYF. The CDR3 DNA sequence: TGTGCCAGCAGCAACAGGGAACTAGCGGGAGTAGGTACGCAGTATTTT.

About this clone itself: At the DNA level, this CDR3 is encoded by other sequences in the same sample as well. V and J are TRBV6-5 and TRBJ1-2; a possible D gene is TRBD1 (5 bases). The germline gives CDR1 MNHEY, CDR2 SVGAGI. Trimming removed 6 bases at V and 2 bases at J, with 10 bases between. This CDR3 has 13 residues. CDR3 nucleotides: TGTGCCAGCAGGGGGACTGCGAACTATGGCTACACCTTC. Translation: CASRGTANYGYTF.

The V gene is TRBV11-3, the J gene TRBJ2-5; the D gene is possibly TRBD2 (5 bases). V shed 5 bases and J shed 4 bases, with 14 bases lying between them. Germline loops: CDR1 SGHNT, CDR2 YENEEA. The CDR3 loop spans 14 amino acids. The DNA for the CDR3 is TGTGCCAGCAGCCCAACACGGGGTTCAGAGACCCAGTACTTC. Amino acid sequence: CASSPTRGSETQYF.

V is TRBV5-1 and J is TRBJ2-3; 8 bases match TRBD2. The germline V gene has CDR1 SGHRS and CDR2 YFSETQ. This CDR3 has 16 residues. J gave up 3 bases and V 7 bases, and 13 bases lay outside the gene matches. The CDR3 is CASSMVGSGTTDTQYF. The DNA of the CDR3 is TGCGCCAGCTCGATGGTCGGTAGCGGGACTACAGATACGCAGTATTTT.

V is TRBV4-1 and J is TRBJ2-3; TRBD1 matches at 10 bases. The CDR3 is 19 residues long. V lost 1 base and J lost 5; bases outside the gene matches: 15. Germline V gives CDR1 MGHRA, CDR2 YSYEKL. The CDR3: CASSQGGEARQGAGDTQYF. The CDR3, as DNA: TGCGCCAGCAGCCAAGGCGGGGAGGCTAGACAGGGGGCAGGAGATACGCAGTATTTT.

The chain joins TRBV10-2 to TRBJ2-5; possibly TRBD2 for D (5 bases). Germline CDR1 is WSHSY and CDR2 is SAAADI. Between the trimmed V and J ends, which lost 7 bases and 1 base, there was a span of 19 bases. The CDR3 has 16 amino acids. CDR3: CASTPNGIPSQETQYF. DNA of the CDR3: TGCGCCAGCACTCCAAACGGGATCCCGTCCCAAGAGACCCAGTACTTC.